These T cell receptor beta chains were read from a single sample in a study of shared clonotypes between healthy human individuals. The data were produced by immunoSEQ multiplex PCR, yet TCRdb's version contains in-frame clones alone and is incomplete. Here the sample spans 450,000 to 600,000 clones, less than 85% being singletons. What was sequenced was PBMCs. These receptors were collected from a middle-aged woman in good health. Some clones in this sample may be carry-over from other donors' samples. Both conserved end residues are part of each CDR3. Each record gives: V gene, CDR3 length, J gene, CDR3 protein.

>TRBV14|13|TRBJ1-2
CASSRGQNYGYTF
>TRBV18|15|TRBJ2-7
CASSPGEGRTYEQYF
>TRBV10-2|15|TRBJ1-5
CASSERDSRTKPQHF
>TRBV9|15|TRBJ2-7
CASSVGGTRGYEQYF
>TRBV2|16|TRBJ2-6
CASIIDSLSGANVLTF
>TRBV7-2|12|TRBJ1-2
CASSLSGEGYTF
>TRBV7-3|15|TRBJ2-2
CASPSDHSRTGELFF
>TRBV30|15|TRBJ2-1
CAWSVDGRAVDEQFF
>TRBV9|14|TRBJ2-7
CASSVDPGSSEQYF
>TRBV6-1|16|TRBJ1-1
CASSEVMLGKNTEAFF
>TRBV6-4|14|TRBJ2-1
CASSDSGGGDEQFF
>TRBV7-9|18|TRBJ2-7
CASSLPPAAGPHSYEQYF
>TRBV4-2|16|TRBJ2-2
CASSRTPTSHAGELFF
>TRBV27|16|TRBJ2-1
CASSLLAGGLKNEQFF
>TRBV19|13|TRBJ2-3
CASSPSGTDTQYF
>TRBV19|15|TRBJ2-3
CASSIRTDGTDTQYF
>TRBV28|16|TRBJ2-1
CASSLLAGGSYNEQFF
>TRBV30|12|TRBJ1-4
CAWGGVNEKLFF
>TRBV7-7|15|TRBJ2-7
CASSLGGQGPYEQYF
>TRBV7-3|14|TRBJ2-1
CASSPTSLVGEQFF
>TRBV19|15|TRBJ2-7
CASSILSGSGVEQYF
>TRBV28|13|TRBJ2-3
CASSLAGGETQYF
>TRBV28|14|TRBJ2-1
CASNSGLAYNEQFF
>TRBV4-1|19|TRBJ2-2
CASNRGGLAGVAPLGELFF
>TRBV18|17|TRBJ1-3
CASSPYPGANSGNTIYF
>TRBV28|12|-
CASKTGLYEQYF
>TRBV29-1|14|TRBJ1-5
CSVLTEQSNQPQHF
>TRBV9|17|TRBJ2-7
CASSTGLAGGPFGEQYF
>TRBV5-1|16|TRBJ2-1
CASSLGPGQIYNEQFF
>TRBV10-3|17|TRBJ2-1
CAISESTSGPAYNEQFF
>TRBV6-6|15|TRBJ2-3
CASSWGRGQSDTQYF
>TRBV11-2|14|TRBJ2-3
CASSPSDYTDTQYF
>TRBV7-7|14|TRBJ2-7
CASSPTTGPYEQYF
>TRBV5-4|14|TRBJ1-1
CASSSPKMNTEAFF
>TRBV9|16|TRBJ2-1
CASSVPGLAILNEQFF
>TRBV19|14|TRBJ1-5
CASSRDREDQPQHF
>TRBV28|15|TRBJ2-1
CASKDRGRTYNEQFF
>TRBV7-3|14|TRBJ2-5
CASTTTGYQETQYF
>TRBV5-8|14|TRBJ2-5
CASSFGSGVETQYF
>TRBV6-1|14|TRBJ2-4
CASSAAIAKNIQYF
>TRBV28|13|TRBJ2-3
CASSLGGSDTQYF
>TRBV11-2|16|TRBJ1-2
CASSPLSGGRVGGYTF
>TRBV28|16|TRBJ2-7
CASSPGGAGDRYEQYF
>TRBV5-6|15|TRBJ2-1
CASSSGLGGNNEQFF
>TRBV7-2|14|TRBJ1-1
CASSVRQGGTEAFF
>TRBV9|16|TRBJ1-3
CASSVGDSYSGNTIYF
>TRBV14|15|TRBJ2-5
CASSHRLAAQETQYF
>TRBV29-1|14|TRBJ2-1
CSVRDSSSYNEQFF
>TRBV28|17|TRBJ2-5
CASTYSGLNNWGETQYF
>TRBV21-1|18|TRBJ2-3
CASSNGPKLVPSTDTQYF
>TRBV5-1|15|TRBJ2-7
CASSSGTSGSDEQYF
>TRBV7-8|13|TRBJ1-3
CASSLGAGNTIYF
>TRBV15|13|TRBJ1-4
CATSRTVNEKLFF